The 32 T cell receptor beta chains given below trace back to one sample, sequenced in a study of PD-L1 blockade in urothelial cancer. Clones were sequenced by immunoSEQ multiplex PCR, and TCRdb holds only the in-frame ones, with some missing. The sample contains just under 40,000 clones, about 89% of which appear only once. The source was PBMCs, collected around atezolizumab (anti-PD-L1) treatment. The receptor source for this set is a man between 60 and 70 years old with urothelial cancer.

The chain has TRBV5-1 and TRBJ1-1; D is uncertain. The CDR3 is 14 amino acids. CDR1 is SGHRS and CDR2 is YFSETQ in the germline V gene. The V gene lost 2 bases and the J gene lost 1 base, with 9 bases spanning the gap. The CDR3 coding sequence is TGCGCCAGCAGCTTCTCCGGTGGGAACACTGAAGCTTTCTTT. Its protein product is CASSFSGGNTEAFF.

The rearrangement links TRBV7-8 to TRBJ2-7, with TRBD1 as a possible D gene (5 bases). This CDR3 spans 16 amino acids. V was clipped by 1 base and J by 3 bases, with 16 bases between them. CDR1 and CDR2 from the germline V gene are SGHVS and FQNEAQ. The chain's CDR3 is CASSLEGRALFYEQYF. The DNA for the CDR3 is TGTGCCAGCAGCTTAGAGGGCAGGGCCCTTTTCTACGAGCAGTACTTC. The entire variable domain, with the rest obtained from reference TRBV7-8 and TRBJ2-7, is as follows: GAGVSQSPRYKVAKRGQDVALRCDPISGHVSLFWYQQALGQGPEFLTYFQNEAQLDKSGLPSDRFFAERPEGSVSTLKIQRTQQEDSAVYLCASSLEGRALFYEQYFGPGTRLTVT.

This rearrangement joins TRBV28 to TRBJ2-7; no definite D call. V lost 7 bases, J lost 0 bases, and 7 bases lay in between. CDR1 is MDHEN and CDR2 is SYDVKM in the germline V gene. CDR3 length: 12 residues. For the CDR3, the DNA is TGTGCCAGCACTCCCAGCTCCTACGAGCAGTACTTC. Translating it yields CASTPSSYEQYF.

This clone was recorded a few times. CDR3: CASSSAASGSLGNEQFF. Written as DNA, the CDR3 is TGTGCCAGCAGCTCGGCGGCTAGCGGGAGCTTGGGGAATGAGCAGTTCTTC. The chain links TRBV9 to TRBJ2-1; TRBD2 matches 10 bases. This CDR3 is built from 17 residues. The V gene end was trimmed by 4 bases and the J gene end by 7 bases; junction bases not matched to a gene: 14. CDR1 and CDR2 (germline): SGDLS, YYNGEE.

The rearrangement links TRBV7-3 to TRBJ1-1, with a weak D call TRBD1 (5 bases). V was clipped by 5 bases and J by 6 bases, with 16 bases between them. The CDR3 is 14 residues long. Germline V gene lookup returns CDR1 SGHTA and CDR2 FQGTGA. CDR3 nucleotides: TGTGCCAGCAGCCCCCTTGGGGGGGGAGCTGAAGCTTTCTTT. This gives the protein CASSPLGGGAEAFF. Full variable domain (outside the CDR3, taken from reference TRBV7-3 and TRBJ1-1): GAGVSQTPSNKVTEKGKYVELRCDPISGHTALYWYRQSLGQGPEFLIYFQGTGAADDSGLPNDRFFAVRPEGSVSTLKIQRTERGDSAVYLCASSPLGGGAEAFFGQGTRLTVV.

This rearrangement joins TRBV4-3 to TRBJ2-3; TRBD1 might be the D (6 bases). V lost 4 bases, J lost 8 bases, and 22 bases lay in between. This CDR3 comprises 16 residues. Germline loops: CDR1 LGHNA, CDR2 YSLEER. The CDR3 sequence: CASSPQGPGVVGTQYF. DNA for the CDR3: TGCGCCAGCAGCCCCCAGGGACCAGGGGTGGTCGGTACGCAGTATTTT.

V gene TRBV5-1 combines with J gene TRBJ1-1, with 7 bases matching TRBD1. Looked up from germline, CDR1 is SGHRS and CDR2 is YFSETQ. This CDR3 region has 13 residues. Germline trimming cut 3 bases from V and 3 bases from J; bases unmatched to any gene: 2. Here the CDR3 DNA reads TGCGCCAGCAGCTCCCAGGGGGACACTGAAGCTTTCTTT. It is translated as CASSSQGDTEAFF.

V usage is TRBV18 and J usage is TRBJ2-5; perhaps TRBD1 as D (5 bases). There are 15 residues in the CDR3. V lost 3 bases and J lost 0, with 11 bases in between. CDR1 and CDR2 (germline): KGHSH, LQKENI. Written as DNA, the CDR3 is TGTGCCAGCTCACCTTCCCCAGGGTACCAAGAGACCCAGTACTTC. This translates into CASSPSPGYQETQYF.

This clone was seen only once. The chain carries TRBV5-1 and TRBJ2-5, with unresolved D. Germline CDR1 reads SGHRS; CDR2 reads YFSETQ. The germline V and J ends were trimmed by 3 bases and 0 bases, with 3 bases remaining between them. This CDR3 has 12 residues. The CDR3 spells CASSYNQETQYF. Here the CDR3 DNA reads TGCGCCAGCAGCTACAACCAAGAGACCCAGTACTTC.

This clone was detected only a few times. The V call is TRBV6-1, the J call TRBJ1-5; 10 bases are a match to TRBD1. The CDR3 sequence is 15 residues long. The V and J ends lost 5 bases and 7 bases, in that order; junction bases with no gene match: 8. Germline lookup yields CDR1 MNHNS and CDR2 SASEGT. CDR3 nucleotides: TGTGCCAGCAGTTTGGGACAGGGGACAGGACAGCCCCAGCATTTT. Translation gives CASSLGQGTGQPQHF.

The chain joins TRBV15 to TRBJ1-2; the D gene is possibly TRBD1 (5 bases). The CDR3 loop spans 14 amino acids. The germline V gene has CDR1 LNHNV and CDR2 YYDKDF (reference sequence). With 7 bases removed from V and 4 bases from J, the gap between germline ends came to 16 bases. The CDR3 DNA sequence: TGTGCCACCATTCGGGGCGGGACGCCCTATGGCTACACCTTC. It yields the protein CATIRGGTPYGYTF.

The CDR3 coding sequence is TGTGCCAGCAGTTTCCAGGGGGCCGGCAATCAGCCCCAGCATTTT. Translation gives CASSFQGAGNQPQHF. This chain connects TRBV28 to TRBJ1-5; 8 nucleotides match TRBD1. J gave up 2 bases and V 3 bases, and 3 bases lay outside the gene matches. CDR3 length equals 15 residues. CDR1 is MDHEN, CDR2 SYDVKM, per germline. The full variable domain, rest sourced from reference TRBV28 and TRBJ1-5, is DVKVTQSSRYLVKRTGEKVFLECVQDMDHENMFWYRQDPGLGLRLIYFSYDVKMKEKGDIPEGYSVSREKKERFSLILESASTNQTSMYLCASSFQGAGNQPQHFGDGTRLSIL.

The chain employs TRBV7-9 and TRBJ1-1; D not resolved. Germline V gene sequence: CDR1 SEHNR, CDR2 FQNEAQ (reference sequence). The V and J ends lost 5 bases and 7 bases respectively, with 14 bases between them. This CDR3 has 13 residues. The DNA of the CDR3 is TGTGCCAGCAGCCTCGAAAGAGCTCTTGAAGCTTTCTTT. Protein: CASSLERALEAFF. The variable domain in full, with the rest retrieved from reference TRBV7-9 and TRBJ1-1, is DTGVSQNPRHKITKRGQNVTFRCDPISEHNRLYWYRQTLGQGPEFLTYFQNEAQLEKSRLLSDRFSAERPKGSFSTLEIQRTEQGDSAMYLCASSLERALEAFFGQGTRLTVV.

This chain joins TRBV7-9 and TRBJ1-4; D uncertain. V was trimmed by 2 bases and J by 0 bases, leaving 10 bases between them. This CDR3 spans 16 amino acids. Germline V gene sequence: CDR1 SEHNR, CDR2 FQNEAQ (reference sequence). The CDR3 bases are TGTGCCAGCAGCTTAAGAACGGTGACAACTAATGAAAAACTGTTTTTT. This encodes CASSLRTVTTNEKLFF. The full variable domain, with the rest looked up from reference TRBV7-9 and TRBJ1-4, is DTGVSQNPRHKITKRGQNVTFRCDPISEHNRLYWYRQTLGQGPEFLTYFQNEAQLEKSRLLSDRFSAERPKGSFSTLEIQRTEQGDSAMYLCASSLRTVTTNEKLFFGSGTQLSVL.

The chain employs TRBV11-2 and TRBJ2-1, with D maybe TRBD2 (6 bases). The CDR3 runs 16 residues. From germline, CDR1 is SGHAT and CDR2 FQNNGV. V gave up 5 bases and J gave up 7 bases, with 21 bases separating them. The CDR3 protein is CASSPLYHPGRNEQFF. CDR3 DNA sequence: TGTGCCAGCAGCCCACTATATCACCCAGGGAGGAATGAGCAGTTCTTC.

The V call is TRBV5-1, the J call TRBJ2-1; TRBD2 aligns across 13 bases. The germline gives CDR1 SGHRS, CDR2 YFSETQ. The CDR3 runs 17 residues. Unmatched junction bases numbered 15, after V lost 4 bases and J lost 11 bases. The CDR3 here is CASSHWRRTSGSVKQFF. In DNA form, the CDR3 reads TGCGCCAGCAGCCATTGGCGGCGGACTAGCGGGAGTGTGAAGCAGTTCTTC.

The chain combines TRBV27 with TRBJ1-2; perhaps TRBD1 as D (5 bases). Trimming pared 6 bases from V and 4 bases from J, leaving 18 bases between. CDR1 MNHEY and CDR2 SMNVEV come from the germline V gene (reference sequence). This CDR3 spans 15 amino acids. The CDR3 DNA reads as TGTGCCAGCAGCCCTTCAGGGTTTGACGTCTATGGCTACACCTTC. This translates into CASSPSGFDVYGYTF.

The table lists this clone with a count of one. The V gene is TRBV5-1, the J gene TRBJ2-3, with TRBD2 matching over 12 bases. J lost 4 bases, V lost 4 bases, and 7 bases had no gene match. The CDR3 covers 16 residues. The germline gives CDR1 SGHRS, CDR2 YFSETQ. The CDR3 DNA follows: TGCGCCAGCAGCCCCTCGACTAGCGGGAGTTCAGATACGCAGTATTTT. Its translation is CASSPSTSGSSDTQYF.

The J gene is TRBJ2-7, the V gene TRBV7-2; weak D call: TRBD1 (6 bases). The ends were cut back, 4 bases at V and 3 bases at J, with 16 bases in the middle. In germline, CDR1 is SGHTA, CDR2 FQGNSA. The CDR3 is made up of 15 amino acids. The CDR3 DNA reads TGTGCCAGCAGCTCACAGGGAAACCTCCTCTACGAGCAGTACTTC. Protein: CASSSQGNLLYEQYF.

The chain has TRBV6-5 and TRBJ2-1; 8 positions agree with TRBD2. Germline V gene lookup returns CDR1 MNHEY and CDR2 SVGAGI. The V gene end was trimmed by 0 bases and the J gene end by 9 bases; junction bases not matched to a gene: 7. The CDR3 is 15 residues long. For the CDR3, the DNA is TGTGCCAGCAGTTACTCGCGGGCGGGAGGCGGTGAGCAGTTCTTC. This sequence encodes CASSYSRAGGGEQFF.

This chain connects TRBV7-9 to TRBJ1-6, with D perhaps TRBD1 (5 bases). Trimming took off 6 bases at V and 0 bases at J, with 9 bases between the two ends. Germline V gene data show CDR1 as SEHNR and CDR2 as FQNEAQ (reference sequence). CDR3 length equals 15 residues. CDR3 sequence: CASRGGSSYNSPLHF. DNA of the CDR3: TGTGCCAGCAGGGGGGGAAGCTCCTATAATTCACCCCTCCACTTT.

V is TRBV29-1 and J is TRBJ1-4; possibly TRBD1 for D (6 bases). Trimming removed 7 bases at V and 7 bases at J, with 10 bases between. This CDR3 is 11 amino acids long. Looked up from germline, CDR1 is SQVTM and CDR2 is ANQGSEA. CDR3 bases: TGCAGCGCGACAGGAACTGAAAAACTGTTTTTT. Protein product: CSATGTEKLFF.

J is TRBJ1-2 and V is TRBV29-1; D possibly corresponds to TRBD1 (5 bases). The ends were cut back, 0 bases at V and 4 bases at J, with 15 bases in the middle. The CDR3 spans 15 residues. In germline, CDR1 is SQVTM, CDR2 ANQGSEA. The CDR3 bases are TGCAGCGTTGAAGAGGCAGCGGGGCTGGGCTATGGCTACACCTTC. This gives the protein CSVEEAAGLGYGYTF.

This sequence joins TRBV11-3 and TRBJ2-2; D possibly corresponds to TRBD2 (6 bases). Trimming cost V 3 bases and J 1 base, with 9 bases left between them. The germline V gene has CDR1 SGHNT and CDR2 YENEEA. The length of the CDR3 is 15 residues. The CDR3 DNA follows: TGTGCCAGCAGCTTTGGGCGGGGGAACACCGGGGAGCTGTTTTTT. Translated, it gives CASSFGRGNTGELFF.

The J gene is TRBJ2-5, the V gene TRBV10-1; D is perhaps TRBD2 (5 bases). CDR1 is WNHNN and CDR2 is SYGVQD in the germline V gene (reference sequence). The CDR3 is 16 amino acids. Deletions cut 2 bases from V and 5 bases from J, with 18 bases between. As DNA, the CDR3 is TGCGCCAGCAGTGAGGGCCTGGTACCAGAGCGGGAGACCCAGTACTTC. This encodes CASSEGLVPERETQYF.

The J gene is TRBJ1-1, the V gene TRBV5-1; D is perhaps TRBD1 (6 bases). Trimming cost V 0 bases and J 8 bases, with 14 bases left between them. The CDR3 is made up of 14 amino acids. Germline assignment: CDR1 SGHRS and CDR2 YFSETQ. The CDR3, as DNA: TGCGCCAGCAGCTTGGATGGGGGCGGGTCGGAAGCTTTCTTT. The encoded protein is CASSLDGGGSEAFF.

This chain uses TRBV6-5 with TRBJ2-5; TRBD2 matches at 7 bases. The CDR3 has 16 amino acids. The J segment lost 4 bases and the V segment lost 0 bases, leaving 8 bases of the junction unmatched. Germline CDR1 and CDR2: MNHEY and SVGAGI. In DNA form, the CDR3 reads TGTGCCAGCAGTTACTCACTAGCGCCGTCGGGAGAGACCCAGTACTTC. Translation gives CASSYSLAPSGETQYF.

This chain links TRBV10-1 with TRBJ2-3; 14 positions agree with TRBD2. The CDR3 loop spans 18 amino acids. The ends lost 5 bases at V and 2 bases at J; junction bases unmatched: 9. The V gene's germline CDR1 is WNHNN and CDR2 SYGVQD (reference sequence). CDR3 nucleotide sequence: TGCGCCAGCAGTTCAGGACTAGCGGGGGGCCCTTACACAGATACGCAGTATTTT. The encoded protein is CASSSGLAGGPYTDTQYF.

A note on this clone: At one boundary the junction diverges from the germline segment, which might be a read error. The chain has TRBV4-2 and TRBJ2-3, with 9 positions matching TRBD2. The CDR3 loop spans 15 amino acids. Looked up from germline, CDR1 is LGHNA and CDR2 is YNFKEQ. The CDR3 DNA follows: TGTGCCAGCAGCCAAGATAGCGGGAGCAGAGATACGCAGTATTTT. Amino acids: CASSQDSGSRDTQYF.

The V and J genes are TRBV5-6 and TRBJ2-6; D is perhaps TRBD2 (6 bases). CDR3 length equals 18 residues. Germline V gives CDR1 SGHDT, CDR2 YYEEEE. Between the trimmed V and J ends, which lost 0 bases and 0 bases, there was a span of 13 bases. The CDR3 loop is CASSLGGGVRSGANVLTF. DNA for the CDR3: TGTGCCAGCAGCTTGGGGGGCGGGGTCCGCTCTGGGGCCAACGTCCTGACTTTC.

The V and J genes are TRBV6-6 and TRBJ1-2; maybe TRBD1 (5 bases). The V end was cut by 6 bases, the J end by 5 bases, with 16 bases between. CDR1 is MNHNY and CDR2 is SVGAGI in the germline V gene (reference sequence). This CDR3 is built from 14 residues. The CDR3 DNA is TGTGCCAGCAGAACCGACCCGGAGGGGTATGGCTACACCTTC. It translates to CASRTDPEGYGYTF.

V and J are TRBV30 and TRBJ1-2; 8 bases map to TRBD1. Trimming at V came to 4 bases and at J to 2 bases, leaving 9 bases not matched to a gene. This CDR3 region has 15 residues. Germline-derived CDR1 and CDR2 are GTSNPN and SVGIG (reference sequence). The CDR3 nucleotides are TGTGCCTGGACATTACTAGGACAGGGAAACTATGGCTACACCTTC. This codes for CAWTLLGQGNYGYTF.